A single TCR beta chain is shown here with its context. Assay: immunoSEQ multiplex PCR; the TCRdb copy retains only in-frame clones and omits some. The sample has 300,000 to 400,000 clones; 88% are singletons. This CDR3 comprises 13 residues. Germline CDR1 reads LGHDT; CDR2 reads YNNKEL (reference sequence). V shed 6 bases and J shed 1 base, with 9 bases lying between them. Treatment: 15 to 20 received Ad26.COV2.S at low or high dose, single or two shots; about 5 received placebo; per-sample allocation not given. Specimen acquisition occurred on day 63 following the initial vaccine or placebo injection. These data come from a study of Ad26.COV2.S vaccination and SARS-CoV-2 variants.

The rearrangement joins TRBV3-1 (or the pseudogene TRBV3-2) to TRBJ1-1; D is perhaps TRBD1 (5 bases). This receptor was identified in a person between 18 and 60 years old who received the Ad26.COV2.S COVID-19 vaccine or a placebo. This material consisted of peripheral blood, taken in a trial of Ad26.COV2.S vaccine versus placebo. Here the CDR3 DNA reads TGTGCCAGCAGACTCGACAGGAACACTGAAGCTTTCTTT. It translates to CASRLDRNTEAFF.